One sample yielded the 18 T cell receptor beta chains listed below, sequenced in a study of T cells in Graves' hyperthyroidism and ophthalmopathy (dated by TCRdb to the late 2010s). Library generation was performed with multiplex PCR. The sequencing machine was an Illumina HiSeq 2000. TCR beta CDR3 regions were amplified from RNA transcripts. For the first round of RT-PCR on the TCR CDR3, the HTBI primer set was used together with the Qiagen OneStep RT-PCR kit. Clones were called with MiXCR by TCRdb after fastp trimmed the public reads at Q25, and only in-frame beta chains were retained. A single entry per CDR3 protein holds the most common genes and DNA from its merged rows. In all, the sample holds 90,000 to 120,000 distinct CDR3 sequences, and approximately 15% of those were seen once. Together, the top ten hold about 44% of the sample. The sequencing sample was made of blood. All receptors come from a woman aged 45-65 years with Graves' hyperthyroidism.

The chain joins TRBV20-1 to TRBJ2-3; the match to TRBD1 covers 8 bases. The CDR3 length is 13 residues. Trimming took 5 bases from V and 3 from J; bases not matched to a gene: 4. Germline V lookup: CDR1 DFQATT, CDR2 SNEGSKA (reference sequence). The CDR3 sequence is CSAPRGRTDTQYF. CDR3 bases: TGCAGTGCTCCCAGGGGGCGAACAGATACGCAGTATTTT.

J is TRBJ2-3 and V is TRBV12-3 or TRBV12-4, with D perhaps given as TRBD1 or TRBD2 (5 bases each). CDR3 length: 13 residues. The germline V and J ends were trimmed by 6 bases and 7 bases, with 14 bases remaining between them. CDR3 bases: TGTGCCAGCAGCTTTTCGGGGCGGAATACGCAGTATTTT. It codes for CASSFSGRNTQYF.

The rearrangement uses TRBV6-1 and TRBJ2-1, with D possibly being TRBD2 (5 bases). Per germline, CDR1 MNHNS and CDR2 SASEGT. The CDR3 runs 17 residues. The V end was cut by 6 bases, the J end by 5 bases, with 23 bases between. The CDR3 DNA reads TGTGCCAGCAGCGAAAAGAGACCCGGGATACCGAACAATGAGCAGTTCTTC. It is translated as CASSEKRPGIPNNEQFF.

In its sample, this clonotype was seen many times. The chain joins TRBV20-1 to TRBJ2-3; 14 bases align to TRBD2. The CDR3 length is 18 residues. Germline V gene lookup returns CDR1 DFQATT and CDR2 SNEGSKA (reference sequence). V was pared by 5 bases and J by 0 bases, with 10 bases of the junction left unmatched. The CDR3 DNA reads TGCAGTGCTGCCGGGACTAGCGGGAGAGATGGGAGCACAGATACGCAGTATTTT. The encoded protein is CSAAGTSGRDGSTDTQYF.

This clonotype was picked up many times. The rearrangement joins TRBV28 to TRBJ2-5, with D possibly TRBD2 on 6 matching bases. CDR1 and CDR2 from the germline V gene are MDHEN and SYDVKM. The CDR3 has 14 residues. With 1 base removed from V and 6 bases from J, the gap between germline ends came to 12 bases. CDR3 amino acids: CASSLFQGGKTQYF. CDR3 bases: TGTGCCAGCAGTTTATTTCAGGGCGGGAAGACCCAGTACTTC.

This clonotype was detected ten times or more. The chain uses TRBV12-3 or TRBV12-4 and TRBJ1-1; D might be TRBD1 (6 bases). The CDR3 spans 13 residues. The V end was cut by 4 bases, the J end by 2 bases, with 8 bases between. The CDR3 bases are TGTGCCAGCAGTTACAGGGAAAACACTGAAGCTTTCTTT. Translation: CASSYRENTEAFF.

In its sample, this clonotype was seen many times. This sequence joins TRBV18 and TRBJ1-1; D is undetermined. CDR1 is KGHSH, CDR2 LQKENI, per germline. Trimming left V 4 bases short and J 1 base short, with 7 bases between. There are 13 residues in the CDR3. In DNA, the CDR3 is TGTGCCAGCTCACTAACAGAGAACACTGAAGCTTTCTTT. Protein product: CASSLTENTEAFF.

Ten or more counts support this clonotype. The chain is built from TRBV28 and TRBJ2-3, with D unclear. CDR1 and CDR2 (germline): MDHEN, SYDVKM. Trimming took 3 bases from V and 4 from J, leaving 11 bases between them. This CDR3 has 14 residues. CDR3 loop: CASSFPLEADTQYF. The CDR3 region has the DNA TGTGCCAGCAGTTTTCCCTTAGAGGCAGATACGCAGTATTTT.

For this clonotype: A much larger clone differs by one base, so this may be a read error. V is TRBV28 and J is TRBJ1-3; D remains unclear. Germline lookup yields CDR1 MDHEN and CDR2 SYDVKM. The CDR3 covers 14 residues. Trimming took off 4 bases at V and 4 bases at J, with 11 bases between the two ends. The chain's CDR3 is CASSSISAGNTIYF. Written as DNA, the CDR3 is TGTGCCAGCAGTTCAATTTCGGCAGGAAACACCATATATTTT.

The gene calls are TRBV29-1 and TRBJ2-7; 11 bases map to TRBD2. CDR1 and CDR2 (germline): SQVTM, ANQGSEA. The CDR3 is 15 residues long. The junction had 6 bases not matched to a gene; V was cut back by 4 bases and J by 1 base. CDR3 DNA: TGCAGCGTTGGTGCTACTAGCGGGAGATCCTACGAGCAGTACTTC. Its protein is CSVGATSGRSYEQYF.

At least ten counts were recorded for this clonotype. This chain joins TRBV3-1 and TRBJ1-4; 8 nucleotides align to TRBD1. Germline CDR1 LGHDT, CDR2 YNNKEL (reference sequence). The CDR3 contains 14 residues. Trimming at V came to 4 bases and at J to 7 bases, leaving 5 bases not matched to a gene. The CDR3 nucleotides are TGTGCCAGCAGCCTAGGACAGGGTCCTGAAAAACTGTTTTTT. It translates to CASSLGQGPEKLFF.

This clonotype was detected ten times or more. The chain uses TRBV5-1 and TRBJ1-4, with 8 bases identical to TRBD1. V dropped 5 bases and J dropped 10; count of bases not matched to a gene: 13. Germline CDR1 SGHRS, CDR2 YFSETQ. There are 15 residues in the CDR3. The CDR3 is CASRNRTGTGGKLFF. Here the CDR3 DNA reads TGCGCCAGCAGGAATCGGACCGGGACAGGCGGAAAACTGTTTTTT.

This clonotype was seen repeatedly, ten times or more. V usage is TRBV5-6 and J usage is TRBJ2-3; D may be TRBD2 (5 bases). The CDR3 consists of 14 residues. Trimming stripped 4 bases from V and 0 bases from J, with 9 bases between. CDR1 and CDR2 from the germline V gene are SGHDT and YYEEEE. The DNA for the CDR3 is TGTGCCAGCAGCGGTCTAGCAAGCACAGATACGCAGTATTTT. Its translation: CASSGLASTDTQYF.

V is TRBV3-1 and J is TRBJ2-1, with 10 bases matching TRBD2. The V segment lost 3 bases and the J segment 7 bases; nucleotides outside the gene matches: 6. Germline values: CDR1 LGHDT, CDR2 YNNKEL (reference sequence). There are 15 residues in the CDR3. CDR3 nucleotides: TGTGCCAGCAGCCAGTCTAGCGGGAGTTGGAATGAGCAGTTCTTC. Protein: CASSQSSGSWNEQFF.

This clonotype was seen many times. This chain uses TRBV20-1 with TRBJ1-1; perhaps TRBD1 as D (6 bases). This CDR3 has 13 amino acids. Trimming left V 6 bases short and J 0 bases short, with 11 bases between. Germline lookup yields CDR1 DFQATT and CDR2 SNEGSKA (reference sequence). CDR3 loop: CSAYRDMNTEAFF. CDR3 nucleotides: TGCAGTGCGTACAGGGATATGAACACTGAAGCTTTCTTT.

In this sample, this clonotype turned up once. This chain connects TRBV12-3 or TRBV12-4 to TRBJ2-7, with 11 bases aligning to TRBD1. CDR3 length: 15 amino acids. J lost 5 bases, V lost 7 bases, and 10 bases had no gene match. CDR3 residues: CASTPPGQGGHEQYF. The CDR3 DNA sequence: TGTGCCAGCACCCCCCCGGGACAGGGGGGCCACGAGCAGTACTTC.

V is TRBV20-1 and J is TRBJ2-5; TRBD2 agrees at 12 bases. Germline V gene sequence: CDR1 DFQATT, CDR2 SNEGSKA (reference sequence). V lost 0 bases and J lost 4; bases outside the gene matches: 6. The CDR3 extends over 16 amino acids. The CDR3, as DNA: TGCAGTGCTAGAGATGGGCCTAGCGGGGGGGGAGAGACCCAGTACTTC. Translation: CSARDGPSGGGETQYF.

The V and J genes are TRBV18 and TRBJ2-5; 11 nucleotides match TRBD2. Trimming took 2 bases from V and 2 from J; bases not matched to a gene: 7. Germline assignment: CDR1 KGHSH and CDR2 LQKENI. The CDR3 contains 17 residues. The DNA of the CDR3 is TGTGCCAGCTCACCAGCAGCAGGACTAGCGGGTCAAGAGACCCAGTACTTC. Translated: CASSPAAGLAGQETQYF.